A selection of T cell receptor beta chains follows, all from one sample in a study of cytomegalovirus exposure and HLA in healthy donors. The table came from immunoSEQ multiplex PCR; TCRdb's copy has only in-frame clones and leaves some out. The sample has roughly 150,000 clones; 88% are singletons. Sequencing was performed on PBMCs. These receptors were obtained from a man between 18 and 35 years old in good health and CMV-seronegative. CDR3s include the opening cysteine and the closing phenylalanine or tryptophan. The D gene is left open where the match is weak. Size is omitted from some rows. Given values are once, few, many or a class for expanded clones.

CDR3aa | CDR3nt | abundance | d_gene | j_gene | v_gene
CASSYPPLAGGEQFF | TGTGCCAGCAGTTACCCGCCGCTAGCGGGGGGTGAGCAGTTCTTC | - | TRBD2 | TRBJ2-1 | TRBV6-5
CASSPDRSYGYTF | TGCGCCAGCAGCCCCGACAGGAGTTATGGCTACACCTTC | - | - | TRBJ1-2 | TRBV5-1
CASSEGPISGANVLTF | TGTGCCAGCAGTGAGGGGCCGATCTCTGGGGCCAACGTCCTGACTTTC | - | - | TRBJ2-6 | TRBV6-1
CASSFRRGRNSGANVLTF | TGTGCCAGCAGTTTCAGGAGGGGACGGAACTCTGGGGCCAACGTCCTGACTTTC | - | - | TRBJ2-6 | TRBV28
CAISESTRSGGQYF | TGTGCCATCAGTGAGTCGACTCGGAGCGGGGGGCAGTATTTT | once | TRBD2 | TRBJ2-3 | TRBV10-3
CASSLGQGEYGYTF | TGTGCCAGCAGCTTAGGACAGGGCGAGTATGGCTACACCTTC | once | TRBD1 | TRBJ1-2 | TRBV11-2
CASSLVNGIQETQYF | TGTGCCAGCAGCTTAGTCAACGGGATCCAAGAGACCCAGTACTTC | - | - | TRBJ2-5 | TRBV7-2
CSVARTSGNYNEQFF | TGCAGCGTTGCTAGGACTAGCGGGAACTACAATGAGCAGTTCTTC | - | TRBD2 | TRBJ2-1 | TRBV29-1
CASSSPSRGDEQFF | TGTGCCAGCAGCTCCCCATCCCGGGGGGATGAGCAGTTCTTC | few | TRBD2 | TRBJ2-1 | TRBV11-3
CASSYSRGEEDTQYF | TGTGCCAGCAGTTACTCACGGGGAGAGGAAGATACGCAGTATTTT | once | - | TRBJ2-3 | TRBV6-5
CASSFYSGGGYGYTF | TGTGCCAGCAGTTTTTACTCGGGGGGCGGATATGGCTACACCTTC | once | - | TRBJ1-2 | TRBV6-1
CASSSRLTGTIQPQHF | TGTGCCAGCAGCTCACGACTCACAGGCACAATTCAGCCCCAGCATTTT | - | - | TRBJ1-5 | TRBV7-2
CASSWALVTGELFF | TGTGCCAGCAGCTGGGCACTCGTCACCGGGGAGCTGTTTTTT | - | - | TRBJ2-2 | TRBV7-9
CASGTVLGYTF | TGTGCCAGCGGGACAGTGCTTGGCTACACCTTC | - | TRBD1 | TRBJ1-2 | TRBV27
CASSPWSSGDNEQFF | TGTGCCAGTAGCCCCTGGTCTAGCGGTGACAATGAGCAGTTCTTC | - | TRBD2 | TRBJ2-1 | TRBV19
CASSLGTGGMKTQYF | TGTGCCAGCAGTCTGGGGACAGGGGGGATGAAGACCCAGTACTTC | - | TRBD1 | TRBJ2-5 | TRBV28
CASSPRGGWNEQFF | TGCGCCAGCAGCCCCAGGGGCGGGTGGAATGAGCAGTTCTTC | - | - | TRBJ2-1 | TRBV10-1
CASSPRDYNSPLHF | TGTGCCAGCAGCCCCAGGGATTATAATTCACCCCTCCACTTT | - | - | TRBJ1-6 | TRBV5-4
CASSLPNRGRSYNEQFF | TGTGCTAGCAGCTTACCGAACAGGGGACGGTCCTACAATGAGCAGTTCTTC | - | TRBD1 | TRBJ2-1 | TRBV7-7
CASSLVGLPSDEQYF | TGCGCCAGCAGCTTGGTGGGACTCCCATCGGACGAGCAGTACTTC | - | - | TRBJ2-7 | TRBV5-1
CASSLPGGLGEQFF | TGTGCCAGCAGCTTGCCCGGAGGGTTGGGCGAGCAGTTCTTC | - | - | TRBJ2-1 | TRBV5-5
CASALGVADTQYF | TGCGCCAGCGCATTAGGGGTCGCAGATACGCAGTATTTT | - | - | TRBJ2-3 | TRBV5-1
CASSIPGTLRRNEQFF | TGTGCCAGTAGTATCCCAGGGACTCTAAGACGCAATGAGCAGTTCTTC | - | - | TRBJ2-1 | TRBV19
CASRPQGGQETQYF | TGCGCCAGCAGACCACAGGGCGGCCAAGAGACCCAGTACTTC | - | - | TRBJ2-5 | TRBV23-1
CASSVAPQGRRDTEAFF | TGTGCCAGCAGCGTAGCCCCACAGGGCCGACGGGACACTGAAGCTTTCTTT | - | - | TRBJ1-1 | TRBV9
CASSLGPPGGAGTDTQYF | TGTGCCAGCAGCTTAGGGCCCCCCGGGGGGGCCGGGACAGATACGCAGTATTTT | - | TRBD2 | TRBJ2-3 | TRBV11-2
CASSLTQGSRVEQFF | TGTGCCAGCAGTTTAACGCAGGGCAGTAGGGTTGAGCAGTTCTTC | - | - | TRBJ2-1 | TRBV27
CATSREGREAFF | TGTGCCACCAGCAGGGAGGGCAGGGAAGCTTTCTTT | - | - | TRBJ1-1 | TRBV15
CSAPVMGADTQYF | TGCAGCGCCCCAGTGATGGGAGCAGATACGCAGTATTTT | - | - | TRBJ2-3 | TRBV29-1
CASREQRGGPTDTQYF | TGTGCCAGCAGGGAACAGCGGGGGGGCCCGACAGATACGCAGTATTTT | - | TRBD2 | TRBJ2-3 | TRBV6-6
CASSQSSERVETQYF | TGTGCCAGCAGCCAATCTTCCGAAAGAGTCGAGACCCAGTACTTC | once | - | TRBJ2-5 | TRBV4-2
CASRRTGGPNYGYTF | TGTGCCAGTAGGAGGACAGGGGGACCTAACTATGGCTACACCTTC | - | TRBD1 | TRBJ1-2 | TRBV19
CAWMVAGAPYGYTF | TGTGCCTGGATGGTCGCGGGGGCGCCTTATGGCTACACCTTC | - | - | TRBJ1-2 | TRBV30
CASSTLGRGGNSGANVLTF | TGTGCCAGTAGTACCCTAGGTCGAGGGGGTAACTCTGGGGCCAACGTCCTGACTTTC | - | - | TRBJ2-6 | TRBV19
CASSEGGVIYGYTF | TGTGCCAGCAGTGAAGGGGGGGTCATCTATGGCTACACCTTC | - | - | TRBJ1-2 | TRBV6-1
CSVGTSEQPQHF | TGCAGCGTCGGGACATCAGAACAGCCCCAGCATTTT | - | - | TRBJ1-5 | TRBV29-1
CASSLDGTGVSPLHF | TGTGCCAGCAGCTTAGACGGGACAGGGGTTTCACCCCTCCACTTT | few | TRBD1 | TRBJ1-6 | TRBV7-9
CASSQDRGYGYTF | TGTGCCAGCAGCCAGGACAGAGGGTATGGCTACACCTTC | - | - | TRBJ1-2 | TRBV14
CSAAPLLLMNTEAFF | TGCAGCGCTGCGCCTTTATTACTGATGAACACTGAAGCTTTCTTT | - | - | TRBJ1-1 | TRBV29-1
CASSQARGTEAFF | TGTGCCAGCAGCCAGGCCAGGGGCACTGAAGCTTTCTTT | few | - | TRBJ1-1 | TRBV4-2
CASREPNYGYTF | TGTGCCAGCCGGGAACCTAACTATGGCTACACCTTC | - | - | TRBJ1-2 | TRBV6-6
CASSRGVSNEKLFF | TGCGCCAGCAGCCGGGGGGTTAGTAATGAAAAACTGTTTTTT | - | - | TRBJ1-4 | TRBV5-1
CASSFWTSGGVFDEQFF | TGTGCCAGCAGCTTTTGGACTAGCGGGGGGGTTTTCGATGAGCAGTTCTTC | - | TRBD2 | TRBJ2-1 | TRBV11-2
CASSFLRGLPTVQYF | TGTGCCAGCAGCTTCCTGCGGGGACTACCTACGGTGCAGTACTTC | - | TRBD2 | TRBJ2-7 | TRBV7-9
CASSKYGPPGQLGQPQHF | TGTGCCAGCAGCAAGTATGGGCCGCCGGGACAGCTAGGTCAGCCCCAGCATTTT | - | - | TRBJ1-5 | TRBV21-1
CASSLPTSSTGELFF | TGCGCCAGCAGCTTGCCCACTAGCTCCACCGGGGAGCTGTTTTTT | - | - | TRBJ2-2 | TRBV5-1
CASSQGGRGNSGNTIYF | TGCGCCAGCAGCCAAGGCGGCAGGGGCAACTCTGGAAACACCATATATTTT | once | - | TRBJ1-3 | TRBV4-1
CASSEGGARTEAFF | TGCGCCAGCAGTGAGGGGGGCGCGAGGACTGAAGCTTTCTTT | - | - | TRBJ1-1 | TRBV10-1
CASSWGSPPTEQYF | TGTGCCAGCAGCTGGGGCAGCCCCCCGACCGAGCAGTACTTC | - | - | TRBJ2-7 | TRBV27
CASSLVGGPYNEQFF | TGCGCCAGCAGCTTGGTCGGGGGGCCCTACAATGAGCAGTTCTTC | - | - | TRBJ2-1 | TRBV5-1
CASSLLGPADTSYEQYF | TGTGCCAGCAGTTTACTGGGGCCAGCTGACACCTCCTACGAGCAGTACTTC | - | - | TRBJ2-7 | TRBV28
CASSLEMGGELFF | TGTGCCAGCTCACTGGAGATGGGCGGGGAGCTGTTTTTT | - | - | TRBJ2-2 | TRBV18
CASSMADYGYTF | TGTGCCAGCAGTATGGCGGACTATGGCTACACCTTC | - | - | TRBJ1-2 | TRBV2